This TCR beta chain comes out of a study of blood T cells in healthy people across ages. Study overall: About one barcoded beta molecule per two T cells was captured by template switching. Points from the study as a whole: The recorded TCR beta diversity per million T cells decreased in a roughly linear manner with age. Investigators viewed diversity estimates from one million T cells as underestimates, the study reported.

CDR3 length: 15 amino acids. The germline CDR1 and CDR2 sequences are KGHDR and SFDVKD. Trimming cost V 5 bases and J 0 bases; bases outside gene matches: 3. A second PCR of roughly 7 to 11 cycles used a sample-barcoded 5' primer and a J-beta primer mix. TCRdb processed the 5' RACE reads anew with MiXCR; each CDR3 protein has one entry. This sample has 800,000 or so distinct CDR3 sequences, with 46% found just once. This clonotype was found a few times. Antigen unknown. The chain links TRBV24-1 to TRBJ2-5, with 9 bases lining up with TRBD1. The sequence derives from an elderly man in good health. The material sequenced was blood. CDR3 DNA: TGTGCCACCAGTGTCGGGACAGGGTACCAAGAGACCCAGTACTTC. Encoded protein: CATSVGTGYQETQYF.